These 32 T cell receptor beta chains came from one sample sequenced in a study of tumour-infiltrating T cells in Burkitt lymphoma. The table came from immunoSEQ multiplex PCR; TCRdb's copy has only in-frame clones and leaves some out. The sample carries roughly 1,500 clones, approximately 70% recorded once. The sequenced sample consisted of tumor tissue. Receptor source: a human donor with diffuse large B-cell lymphoma.

The chain recombines TRBV30 with TRBJ1-6, with D tentatively TRBD1 (5 bases). The CDR3 contains 14 residues. V lost 3 bases to trimming and J lost 6 bases, with 12 bases between them. CDR1 GTSNPN and CDR2 SVGIG come from the germline V gene (reference sequence). CDR3 sequence reads: CAWSVGAGNSPLHF. The DNA for the CDR3 is TGTGCCTGGAGCGTCGGGGCGGGTAATTCACCCCTCCACTTT.

The chain is built from TRBV27 and TRBJ2-7; 7 nucleotides align to TRBD1. The CDR3 length is 14 residues. V trimming: 1 base; J trimming: 3 bases; junction bases outside the gene matches: 3. Germline assignment: CDR1 MNHEY and CDR2 SMNVEV (reference sequence). CDR3 residues: CASSLYRGHYEQYF. The CDR3 bases are TGTGCCAGCAGTTTATACAGGGGCCACTACGAGCAGTACTTC.

V is TRBV10-3 and J is TRBJ2-5; 11 nucleotides line up with TRBD2. The V gene end was trimmed by 6 bases and the J gene end by 4 bases; junction bases not matched to a gene: 16. This CDR3 has 18 amino acids. Germline CDR1 is ENHRY and CDR2 is SYGVKD. For the CDR3, the DNA is TGTGCCATCAGCGGCGGGGTAGCGGGAGGGGGGAATCGAGAGACCCAGTACTTC. Residues: CAISGGVAGGGNRETQYF.

This chain joins TRBV5-8 and TRBJ1-1; 9 nucleotides agree with TRBD1. The germline CDR1 and CDR2 sequences are SGHTS and YDEGEE. Trimming took 3 bases from V and 1 from J; bases not matched to a gene: 4. The CDR3 is 15 amino acids. The CDR3 region is CASSWDRARNTEAFF. CDR3 nucleotides: TGTGCCAGCAGCTGGGACAGGGCCAGGAACACTGAAGCTTTCTTT. The full variable domain, its missing parts supplied by reference TRBV5-8 and TRBJ1-1, is EAGVTQSPTHLIKTRGQQATLRCSPISGHTSVYWYQQALGLGLQFLLWYDEGEERNRGNFPPRFSGRQFPNYSSELNVNALELEDSALYLCASSWDRARNTEAFFGQGTRLTVV.

The V call is TRBV23-1, the J call TRBJ2-2; 7 bases are shared with TRBD2. TRBV23-1 is an ORF for which the function is uncertain. Trimming at V came to 2 bases and at J to 0 bases, leaving 6 bases not matched to a gene. CDR3 size: 17 residues. The CDR3 coding sequence is TGCGCCAGCAGTCAAGATCGCGGACTAGCGAACACCGGGGAGCTGTTTTTT. It is translated as CASSQDRGLANTGELFF.

Points on this clone: This may arise from a read error, as a much more abundant clone is one base away. CDR3 sequence reads: CASTPLVGVEETQYF. Written as DNA, the CDR3 is TGTGCCAGCACCCCCCTTGTGGGAGTGGAGGAGACCCAGTACTTC. This chain uses TRBV27 with TRBJ2-5; possible D gene TRBD2, 5 bases. V lost 7 bases and J 5 bases, leaving 20 bases between the germline ends. The CDR3 spans 15 residues. Germline CDR1 and CDR2: MNHEY and SMNVEV (reference sequence).

The chain has TRBV9 and TRBJ2-3; TRBD2 aligns across 11 bases. The germline V gene has CDR1 SGDLS and CDR2 YYNGEE. The V gene end was trimmed by 4 bases and the J gene end by 1 base; junction bases not matched to a gene: 5. This CDR3 comprises 16 residues. CDR3 sequence: CASSPRLAGRTDTQYF. CDR3 DNA sequence: TGTGCCAGCAGCCCAAGACTAGCGGGGCGCACAGATACGCAGTATTTT.

In this sample, this clone turned up a few times. The chain combines TRBV5-1 with TRBJ1-1; the D is unclear. The germline gives CDR1 SGHRS, CDR2 YFSETQ. There are 14 residues in the CDR3. The V end lost 1 base, the J end lost 0 bases, and 7 bases lay between the germline ends. The CDR3 DNA is TGCGCCAGCAGCTTGAGACGGGTGAACACTGAAGCTTTCTTT. It is translated as CASSLRRVNTEAFF.

The V gene is TRBV5-6, the J gene TRBJ1-2; D ambiguous. There are 11 residues in the CDR3. Trimming removed 0 bases at V and 11 bases at J, with 8 bases between. Germline V gives CDR1 SGHDT, CDR2 YYEEEE. For the CDR3, the DNA is TGTGCCAGCAGCTTGGGTTTGGGGTACACCTTC. Protein: CASSLGLGYTF.

The chain uses TRBV5-6 and TRBJ2-6; perhaps TRBD1 as D (5 bases). Trimming took off 0 bases at V and 3 bases at J, with 10 bases between the two ends. CDR3 length: 16 amino acids. Germline values: CDR1 SGHDT, CDR2 YYEEEE. CDR3 protein: CASSLVGPFGANVLTF. The CDR3 nucleotides are TGTGCCAGCAGCTTGGTGGGGCCCTTTGGGGCCAACGTCCTGACTTTC.

There are a few counts of this clone. This chain connects TRBV27 to TRBJ2-3; a possible D gene is TRBD2 (5 bases). V gave up 8 bases and J gave up 6 bases, with 9 bases separating them. The length of the CDR3 is 11 residues. The V gene's germline CDR1 is MNHEY and CDR2 SMNVEV (reference sequence). In nucleotides, the CDR3 is TGTGCCAGCGCTTCGGGGGATACGCAGTATTTT. Its protein is CASASGDTQYF.

The chain links TRBV5-6 to TRBJ1-5, with 7 bases that match TRBD1. V shed 0 bases, J shed 0 bases, and the junction held 9 bases outside the gene matches. Germline V gene lookup returns CDR1 SGHDT and CDR2 YYEEEE. CDR3 length: 18 residues. CDR3 coding DNA: TGTGCCAGCAGCTTGGGGGGGACAGTTTTCTATAGCAATCAGCCCCAGCATTTT. It specifies CASSLGGTVFYSNQPQHF.

This clone has a handful of counts. V usage is TRBV7-9 and J usage is TRBJ2-1; D is uncertain. CDR1 is SEHNR and CDR2 is FQNEAQ in the germline V gene (reference sequence). Trimming removed 3 bases from V and 0 bases from J, with 6 bases in between. This CDR3 comprises 14 residues. The CDR3 region is CASSLGSSYNEQFF. CDR3 DNA sequence: TGTGCCAGCAGCTTGGGCTCCTCCTACAATGAGCAGTTCTTC. The complete variable domain, with remaining parts taken from reference TRBV7-9 and TRBJ2-1, reads DTGVSQNPRHKITKRGQNVTFRCDPISEHNRLYWYRQTLGQGPEFLTYFQNEAQLEKSRLLSDRFSAERPKGSFSTLEIQRTEQGDSAMYLCASSLGSSYNEQFFGPGTRLTVL.

The chain links TRBV6-5 to TRBJ2-2, with TRBD1 matching over 9 bases. Germline CDR1 and CDR2: MNHEY and SVGAGI. This CDR3 contains 15 residues. Trimming cost V 1 base and J 6 bases; bases outside gene matches: 3. The CDR3 region is CASSYWDRVSGELFF. The DNA of the CDR3 is TGTGCCAGCAGTTACTGGGACAGGGTGTCCGGGGAGCTGTTTTTT.

This chain connects TRBV2 to TRBJ2-7, with D uncertain. V was trimmed by 2 bases and J by 2 bases, leaving 7 bases between them. Per the germline V gene, CDR1 is SNHLY and CDR2 is FYNNEI. The CDR3 extends over 13 amino acids. The CDR3 is CASSERNPYEQYF. CDR3 nucleotides: TGTGCCAGCAGTGAAAGGAATCCCTACGAGCAGTACTTC.

The gene calls are TRBV27 and TRBJ2-6, with D uncertain. The germline gives CDR1 MNHEY, CDR2 SMNVEV (reference sequence). This CDR3 has 13 amino acids. Trimming cost V 6 bases and J 0 bases, with 3 bases left between them. The CDR3 nucleotides are TGTGCCAGCAGCCTCTCTGGGGCCAACGTCCTGACTTTC. It yields the protein CASSLSGANVLTF.

The genes are TRBV5-4 and TRBJ2-2, with 11 bases that match TRBD2. V dropped 4 bases and J dropped 4; count of bases not matched to a gene: 3. Germline V gene data show CDR1 as SGHNT and CDR2 as YYREEE (reference sequence). This CDR3 has 15 residues. CDR3 DNA sequence: TGTGCCAGCAGCGATAGCGGGAGGGCCACCGGGGAGCTGTTTTTT. It encodes CASSDSGRATGELFF. The entire variable domain, with the rest obtained from reference TRBV5-4 and TRBJ2-2, is as follows: ETGVTQSPTHLIKTRGQQVTLRCSSQSGHNTVSWYQQALGQGPQFIFQYYREEENGRGNFPPRFSGLQFPNYSSELNVNALELDDSALYLCASSDSGRATGELFFGEGSRLTVL.

The rearrangement joins TRBV5-4 to TRBJ1-3; maybe TRBD1 (6 bases). This CDR3 has 15 residues. The germline gives CDR1 SGHNT, CDR2 YYREEE (reference sequence). V was cut by 0 bases and J by 3 bases, with 10 bases left in between. In nucleotides, the CDR3 is TGTGCCAGCAGCTTGGCCCCAGGGGTTGGAAACACCATATATTTT. Translation: CASSLAPGVGNTIYF.

This chain joins TRBV7-9 and TRBJ1-5, with D maybe TRBD1 (6 bases). Trimming shortened V by 6 bases and J by 4 bases, and 13 bases separated the two germline ends. In germline, CDR1 is SEHNR, CDR2 FQNEAQ (reference sequence). The CDR3 extends over 14 amino acids. Here the CDR3 DNA reads TGTGCCAGCAGTTCACAGGGCCCGAATCAGCCCCAGCATTTT. Translation gives CASSSQGPNQPQHF.

The chain links TRBV20-1 to TRBJ2-7; no definite D call. Trimming took 0 bases from V and 7 from J, leaving 7 bases between them. The CDR3 covers 11 residues. Germline lookup yields CDR1 DFQATT and CDR2 SNEGSKA (reference sequence). As DNA, the CDR3 is TGCAGTGCTAGAGATATTATGGAGCAGTACTTC. It translates to CSARDIMEQYF.

Concerning this clone itself: Other DNA sequences from this sample encode an identical CDR3 as well. The chain has TRBV9 and TRBJ2-5; 7 bases match TRBD2. CDR3 length: 14 amino acids. Germline trimming cut 0 bases from V and 9 bases from J; bases unmatched to any gene: 8. The germline CDR1 and CDR2 sequences are SGDLS and YYNGEE. The DNA for the CDR3 is TGTGCCAGCAGCGTAGGGGTTCGGCGGGAGCCCCAGTACTTC. Protein sequence: CASSVGVRREPQYF.

The V and J genes are TRBV4-1 and TRBJ2-5; D remains unclear. The CDR3 has 15 amino acids. Germline CDR1 and CDR2: MGHRA and YSYEKL. With 1 base removed from V and 5 bases from J, the gap between germline ends came to 14 bases. The CDR3 DNA is TGCGCCAGCAGCCAAGGAGAGGCGGATTTGGAGACCCAGTACTTC. Protein product: CASSQGEADLETQYF.

The chain has TRBV7-9 and TRBJ2-3, with TRBD2 matching over 7 bases. Germline loops: CDR1 SEHNR, CDR2 FQNEAQ (reference sequence). Trimming at V came to 0 bases and at J to 6 bases, leaving 0 bases not matched to a gene. The CDR3 runs 13 residues. This CDR3 reads CASSLAGGDTQYF. The CDR3 DNA is TGTGCCAGCAGCTTAGCGGGAGGGGATACGCAGTATTTT.

The chain joins TRBV9 to TRBJ2-2; the D is unclear. CDR1 and CDR2 (germline): SGDLS, YYNGEE. There are 13 residues in the CDR3. The V end was cut by 3 bases, the J end by 5 bases, with 8 bases between. CDR3 bases: TGTGCCAGCAGCGCCCGGTCAACCGGGGAGCTGTTTTTT. Its translation: CASSARSTGELFF.

By proportion, this clone is large. This chain uses TRBV13 with TRBJ1-1; D unresolved. With 3 bases removed from V and 2 bases from J, the gap between germline ends came to 10 bases. CDR1 is PRHDT, CDR2 FYEKMQ, per germline (reference sequence). The CDR3 is 14 residues long. CDR3 bases: TGTGCCAGCAGCTTCCCCGGATCTAACACTGAAGCTTTCTTT. Amino acid sequence: CASSFPGSNTEAFF.

The chain joins TRBV4-3 to TRBJ1-1; D is unclear. Germline loops: CDR1 LGHNA, CDR2 YSLEER. This CDR3 has 13 amino acids. Trimming took off 1 base at V and 6 bases at J, with 9 bases between the two ends. The chain's CDR3 is CASSQGLQPEAFF. CDR3 DNA: TGCGCCAGCAGCCAAGGGTTACAACCTGAAGCTTTCTTT.

By sample fraction, this clone is medium-sized. The V call is TRBV7-9, the J call TRBJ2-5, with TRBD2 matching 7 bases. Germline V gene sequence: CDR1 SEHNR, CDR2 FQNEAQ (reference sequence). Trimming took 0 bases from V and 3 from J; bases not matched to a gene: 1. This CDR3 comprises 14 residues. The CDR3 protein is CASSLAGGEETQYF. CDR3 bases: TGTGCCAGCAGCTTAGCGGGGGGGGAAGAGACCCAGTACTTC.

V usage is TRBV29-1 and J usage is TRBJ2-7; D gene uncertain. Trimming pared 3 bases from V and 4 bases from J, leaving 10 bases between. The CDR3 covers 12 residues. The germline CDR1 and CDR2 sequences are SQVTM and ANQGSEA. This chain's CDR3 is CSVDYGRYEQYF. CDR3 DNA sequence: TGCAGCGTTGACTACGGACGGTACGAGCAGTACTTC.

V and J are TRBV18 and TRBJ2-7; a weak D match, TRBD2 (5 bases). Germline CDR1 reads KGHSH; CDR2 reads LQKENI. CDR3 size: 12 residues. V was shortened by 1 base and J by 6 bases, with 7 bases between the two germline ends. The CDR3 reads CASSPLGVEQYF. In DNA, the CDR3 is TGTGCCAGCTCACCACTCGGGGTCGAGCAGTACTTC.

V gene TRBV27 combines with J gene TRBJ1-3; a possible D gene is TRBD1 (6 bases). This CDR3 has 14 residues. CDR1 and CDR2 (germline): MNHEY, SMNVEV (reference sequence). The V end was cut by 6 bases, the J end by 4 bases, with 13 bases between. The CDR3 protein is CASRTTGRGNTIYF. CDR3 in DNA: TGTGCCAGCAGAACGACAGGCAGGGGAAACACCATATATTTT.

This clone was seen only a few times. This rearrangement joins TRBV5-4 to TRBJ1-2, with D possibly TRBD1 on 5 matching bases. The CDR3 has 14 amino acids. Looked up from germline, CDR1 is SGHNT and CDR2 is YYREEE (reference sequence). Trimming stripped 0 bases from V and 0 bases from J, with 6 bases between. The CDR3 region has the DNA TGTGCCAGCAGCTTGGGGGGGGCTAACTATGGCTACACCTTC. This sequence encodes CASSLGGANYGYTF.

V and J are TRBV7-8 and TRBJ1-5; 7 nucleotides match TRBD1. The CDR3 spans 16 residues. CDR1 and CDR2 (germline): SGHVS, FQNEAQ. J lost 5 bases, V lost 5 bases, and 12 bases had no gene match. The CDR3 protein is CASSGYAGGMDQPQHF. In nucleotides, the CDR3 is TGTGCCAGCAGCGGGTATGCAGGGGGTATGGATCAGCCCCAGCATTTT. The complete variable domain, with remaining parts taken from reference TRBV7-8 and TRBJ1-5, reads GAGVSQSPRYKVAKRGQDVALRCDPISGHVSLFWYQQALGQGPEFLTYFQNEAQLDKSGLPSDRFFAERPEGSVSTLKIQRTQQEDSAVYLCASSGYAGGMDQPQHFGDGTRLSIL.